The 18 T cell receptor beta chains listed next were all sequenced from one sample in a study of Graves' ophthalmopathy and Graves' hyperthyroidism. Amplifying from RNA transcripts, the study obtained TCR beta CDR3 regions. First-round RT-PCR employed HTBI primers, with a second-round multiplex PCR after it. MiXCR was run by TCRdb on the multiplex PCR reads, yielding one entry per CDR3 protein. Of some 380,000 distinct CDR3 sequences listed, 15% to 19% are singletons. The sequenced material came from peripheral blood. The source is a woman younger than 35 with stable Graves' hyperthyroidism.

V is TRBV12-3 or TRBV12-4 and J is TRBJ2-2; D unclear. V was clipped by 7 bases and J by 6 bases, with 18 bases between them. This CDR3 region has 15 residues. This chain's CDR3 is CASTYSQRDSGELFF. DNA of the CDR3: TGTGCCAGCACCTATAGCCAACGAGATTCCGGGGAGCTGTTTTTT.

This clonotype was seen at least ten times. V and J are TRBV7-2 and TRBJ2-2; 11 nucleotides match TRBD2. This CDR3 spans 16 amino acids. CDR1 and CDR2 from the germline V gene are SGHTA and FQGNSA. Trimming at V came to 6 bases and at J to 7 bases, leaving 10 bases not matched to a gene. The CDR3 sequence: CASRVSGGAIGGELFF. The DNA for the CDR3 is TGTGCCAGCAGGGTTAGCGGGGGGGCCATAGGCGGGGAGCTGTTTTTT.

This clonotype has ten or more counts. The CDR3 region is CSARTPGGGQETQYF. The CDR3, as DNA: TGCAGTGCTAGAACCCCGGGGGGGGGGCAAGAGACCCAGTACTTC. V and J are TRBV20-1 and TRBJ2-5, with 8 bases identical to TRBD2. The junction had 7 bases not matched to a gene; V was cut back by 2 bases and J by 2 bases. Germline values: CDR1 DFQATT, CDR2 SNEGSKA (reference sequence). The CDR3 has 15 residues.

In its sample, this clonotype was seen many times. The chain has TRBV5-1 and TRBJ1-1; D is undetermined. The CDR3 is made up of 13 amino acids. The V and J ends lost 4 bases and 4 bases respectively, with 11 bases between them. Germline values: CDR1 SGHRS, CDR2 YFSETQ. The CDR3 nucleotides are TGCGCCAGCAGCCAAAATTTACCCACTGAAGCTTTCTTT. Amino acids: CASSQNLPTEAFF.

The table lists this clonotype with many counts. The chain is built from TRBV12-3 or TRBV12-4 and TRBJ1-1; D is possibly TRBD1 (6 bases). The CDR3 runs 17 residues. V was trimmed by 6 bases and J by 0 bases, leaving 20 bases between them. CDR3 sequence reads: CASSLGQGFPMNTEAFF. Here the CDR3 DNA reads TGTGCCAGCAGCCTCGGGCAGGGGTTTCCCATGAACACTGAAGCTTTCTTT.

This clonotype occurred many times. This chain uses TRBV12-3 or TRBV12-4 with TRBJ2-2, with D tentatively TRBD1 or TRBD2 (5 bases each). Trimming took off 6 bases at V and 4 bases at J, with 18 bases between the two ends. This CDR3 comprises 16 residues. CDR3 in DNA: TGTGCCAGCAGGCCCCTTAGAGGGGACGGCACCGGGGAGCTGTTTTTT. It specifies CASRPLRGDGTGELFF.

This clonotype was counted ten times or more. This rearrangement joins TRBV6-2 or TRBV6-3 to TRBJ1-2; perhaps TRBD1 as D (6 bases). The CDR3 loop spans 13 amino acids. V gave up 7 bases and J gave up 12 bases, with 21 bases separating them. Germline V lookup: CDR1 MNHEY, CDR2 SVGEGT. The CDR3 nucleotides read TGTGCCAGCAAGCGAATCAGGGGCCACCATCACACCTTC. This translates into CASKRIRGHHHTF.

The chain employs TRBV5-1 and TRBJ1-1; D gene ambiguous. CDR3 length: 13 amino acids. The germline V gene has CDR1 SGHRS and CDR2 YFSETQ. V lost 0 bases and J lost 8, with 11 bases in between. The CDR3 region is CASSLVGDREAFF. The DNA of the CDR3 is TGCGCCAGCAGCTTGGTTGGAGACCGGGAAGCTTTCTTT.

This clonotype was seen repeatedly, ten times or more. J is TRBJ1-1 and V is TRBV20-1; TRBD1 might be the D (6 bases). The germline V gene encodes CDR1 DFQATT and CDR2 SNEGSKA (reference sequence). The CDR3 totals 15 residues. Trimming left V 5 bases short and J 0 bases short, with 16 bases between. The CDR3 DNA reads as TGCAGTGCTGATAACTCACAGGGTATGAACACTGAAGCTTTCTTT. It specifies CSADNSQGMNTEAFF.

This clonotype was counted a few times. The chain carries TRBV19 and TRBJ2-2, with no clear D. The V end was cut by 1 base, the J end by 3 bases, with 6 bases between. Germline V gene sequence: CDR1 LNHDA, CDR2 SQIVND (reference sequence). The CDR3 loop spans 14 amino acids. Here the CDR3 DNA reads TGTGCCAGTAGTATAGCAGCAGACACCGGGGAGCTGTTTTTT. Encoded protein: CASSIAADTGELFF.

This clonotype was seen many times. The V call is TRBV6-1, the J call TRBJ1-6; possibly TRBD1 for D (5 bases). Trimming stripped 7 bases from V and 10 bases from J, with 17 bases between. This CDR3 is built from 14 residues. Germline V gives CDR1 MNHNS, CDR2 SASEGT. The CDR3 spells CASTPSRARSPLHF. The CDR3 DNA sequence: TGTGCCAGCACTCCATCCAGGGCTCGGTCACCCCTCCACTTT.

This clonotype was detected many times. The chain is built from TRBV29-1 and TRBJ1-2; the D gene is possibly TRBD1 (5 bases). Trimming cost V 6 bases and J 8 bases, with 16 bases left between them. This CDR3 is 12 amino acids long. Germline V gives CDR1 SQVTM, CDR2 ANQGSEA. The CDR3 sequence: CSVPTGRRGYTF. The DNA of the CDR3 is TGCAGCGTCCCGACGGGGCGGAGGGGCTACACCTTC.

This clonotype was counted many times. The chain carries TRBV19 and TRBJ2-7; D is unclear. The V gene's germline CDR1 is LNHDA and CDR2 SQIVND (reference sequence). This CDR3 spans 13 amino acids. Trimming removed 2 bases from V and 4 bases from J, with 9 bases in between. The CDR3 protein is CASSINPEYEQYF. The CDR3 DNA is TGTGCCAGTAGTATAAACCCGGAATACGAGCAGTACTTC.

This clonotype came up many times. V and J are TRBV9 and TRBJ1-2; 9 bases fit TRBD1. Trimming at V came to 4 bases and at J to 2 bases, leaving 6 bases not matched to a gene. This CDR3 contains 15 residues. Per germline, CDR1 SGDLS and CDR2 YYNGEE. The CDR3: CASSTPGTGNYGYTF. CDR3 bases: TGTGCCAGCAGCACCCCCGGGACAGGGAACTATGGCTACACCTTC. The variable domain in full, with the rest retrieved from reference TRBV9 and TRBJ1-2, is DSGVTQTPKHLITATGQRVTLRCSPRSGDLSVYWYQQSLDQGLQFLIQYYNGEERAKGNILERFSAQQFPDLHSELNLSSLELGDSALYFCASSTPGTGNYGYTFGSGTRLTVV.

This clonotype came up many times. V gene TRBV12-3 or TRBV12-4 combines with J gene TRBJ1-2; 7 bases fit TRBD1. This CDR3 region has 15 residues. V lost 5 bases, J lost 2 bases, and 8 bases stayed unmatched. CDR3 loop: CASSPPRTGNYGYTF. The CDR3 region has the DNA TGTGCCAGCAGTCCTCCTCGGACAGGAAACTATGGCTACACCTTC.

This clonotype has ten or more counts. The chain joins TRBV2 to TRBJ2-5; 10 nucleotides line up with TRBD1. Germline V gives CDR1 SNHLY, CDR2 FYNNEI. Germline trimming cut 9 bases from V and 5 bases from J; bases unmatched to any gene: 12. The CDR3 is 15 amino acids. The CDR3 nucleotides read TGTGCCAGTTTCCGGGACAGGGGTACGGGGGAGACCCAGTACTTC. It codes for CASFRDRGTGETQYF.

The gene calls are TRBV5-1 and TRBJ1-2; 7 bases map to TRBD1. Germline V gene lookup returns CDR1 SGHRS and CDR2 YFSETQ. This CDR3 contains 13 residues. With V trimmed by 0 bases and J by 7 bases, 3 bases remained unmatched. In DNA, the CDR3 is TGCGCCAGCAGCTTGGCGACAGGGATTGGCTACACCTTC. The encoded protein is CASSLATGIGYTF.

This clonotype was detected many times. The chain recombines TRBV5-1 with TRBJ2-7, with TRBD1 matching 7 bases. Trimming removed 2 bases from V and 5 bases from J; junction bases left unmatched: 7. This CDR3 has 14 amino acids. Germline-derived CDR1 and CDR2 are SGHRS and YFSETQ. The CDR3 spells CASSLPGQMDEQYF. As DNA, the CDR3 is TGCGCCAGCAGCTTACCGGGACAGATGGACGAGCAGTACTTC.